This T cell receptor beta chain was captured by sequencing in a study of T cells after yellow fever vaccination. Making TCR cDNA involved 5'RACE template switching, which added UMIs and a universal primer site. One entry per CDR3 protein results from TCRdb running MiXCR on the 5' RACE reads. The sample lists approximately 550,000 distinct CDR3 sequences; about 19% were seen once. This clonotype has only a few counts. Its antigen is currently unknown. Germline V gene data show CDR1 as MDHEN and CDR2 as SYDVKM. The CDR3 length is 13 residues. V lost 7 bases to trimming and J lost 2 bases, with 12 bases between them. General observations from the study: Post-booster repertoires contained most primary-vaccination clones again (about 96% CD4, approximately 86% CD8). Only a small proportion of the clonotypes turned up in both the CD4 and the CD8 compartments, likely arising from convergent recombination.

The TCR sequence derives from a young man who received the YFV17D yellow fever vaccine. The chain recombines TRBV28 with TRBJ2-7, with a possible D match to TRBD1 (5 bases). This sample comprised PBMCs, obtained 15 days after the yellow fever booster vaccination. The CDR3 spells CASTADSTYEQYF. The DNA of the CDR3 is TGTGCCAGCACAGCCGACAGTACCTACGAGCAGTACTTC.